This TCR beta chain was sequenced during a study of blood T cell repertoires in COVID-19. The wider study: Material from acute and convalescent COVID-19 was sourced from the United States, Italy and Spain. The analysed material was cDNA or gDNA that came from T cells, B-cell-depleted T cells, or PBMCs.

In the authors' methods: Amplified reference gene primers provided the basis for estimating nucleated cell counts. The table came from immunoSEQ multiplex PCR; TCRdb's copy has only in-frame clones and leaves some out. That table supplies the V and J calls and clone size; D and trimming were determined from the DNA. The sample lists more than 95,000 clones; around three quarters were seen once. CDR1 is MNHNY, CDR2 SVGAGI, per germline (reference sequence). This CDR3 spans 12 amino acids. Trimming removed 5 bases from V and 6 bases from J, with 8 bases in between. The sequence came from a man in his 70s with acute or convalescent COVID-19. The chain links TRBV6-6 to TRBJ1-5; D gene uncertain. The specimen was peripheral blood. The CDR3 protein is CASSLDFQPQHF. The DNA of the CDR3 is TGTGCCAGCAGTCTGGACTTTCAGCCCCAGCATTTT.